Included here is one TCR beta chain sequence, with context. The data were obtained in a study of blood T cell repertoires in COVID-19. Study details: Donors in the United States, Italy and Spain gave samples during acute or convalescent COVID-19. Sources were T cells, B-cell-depleted T cells, or PBMCs; the material itself was cDNA or gDNA.

As handled by the study authors: Amplification of reference gene primers provided the estimated nucleated cell counts. Repertoires were generated with immunoSEQ multiplex PCR, while TCRdb's copy carries only in-frame clones and drops some. That table is the source of V, J and clone size, and D and trimming were worked out from the DNA. The table has 55,000 to 75,000 clones, over 70% seen once; the top ten hold 8% to 9.5%. Germline trimming cut 0 bases from V and 2 bases from J; bases unmatched to any gene: 6. The CDR3 has 17 amino acids. Germline lookup yields CDR1 LGHNA and CDR2 YNFKEQ. This sequence originates from a man between 45 and 60 years old with active COVID-19. The gene calls are TRBV4-2 and TRBJ2-1; TRBD2 matches at 8 bases. Sequencing was carried out using peripheral blood. CDR3: CASSQDNSGAPYNEQFF. The CDR3 DNA follows: TGTGCCAGCAGCCAAGATAATAGCGGGGCCCCCTACAATGAGCAGTTCTTC.